This T cell receptor beta chain was sequenced for a study of glioma-infiltrating T cells after dendritic cell vaccination. Background on the study: Between about 2002 and 2013, patients got autologous tumor lysate-pulsed dendritic cell vaccines.

TCRdb's copy holds only in-frame clones and misses some; the assay was immunoSEQ multiplex PCR. Of some 73,000 clones detected, more than 65% appear once; the ten largest clones hold about 2%. Patients had residual fresh-frozen tumor tissue and more than two years of survival data. No glioblastoma patient carried an isocitrate dehydrogenase mutation. The CDR3 is 16 residues long. Looked up from germline, CDR1 is MNHEY and CDR2 is SMNVEV (reference sequence). Trimming took 5 bases from V and 9 from J, leaving 23 bases between them. The origin of this receptor is a human donor with glioblastoma. This rearrangement joins TRBV27 to TRBJ1-3; maybe TRBD1 (5 bases). The source was blood, collected before dendritic cell vaccination. DNA of the CDR3: TGTGCCAGCAGTCCTCGCGGGACCCGCGATTCCACCACCATATATTTT. Protein sequence: CASSPRGTRDSTTIYF.